This TCR beta chain is from a study of T cell clonality in common variable immunodeficiency. V gave up 6 bases and J gave up 3 bases, with 11 bases separating them. CDR1 SNHLY and CDR2 FYNNEI come from the germline V gene. The CDR3 consists of 13 residues. Whole-study findings and limits: Common variable immunodeficiency TCR beta sequences reportedly had fewer deletions and N-nucleotide insertions.

This clone has a count of ten or more. Antigen specificity is unknown. The read ends 3 residues early relative to the CDR3; the germline J gene fills the gap. Produced via immunoSEQ multiplex PCR; TCRdb's table is partial and in-frame only. There are about 19,000 clones in the sample, none observed a single time. The rearrangement joins TRBV2 to TRBJ2-5; tentatively, D is TRBD1 (5 bases). The sample comprised peripheral blood mononuclear cells. This TCR was recovered from a human donor with common variable immunodeficiency. The CDR3 sequence: CASSRTREETQYF. CDR3 DNA, as far as it was read: TGTGCCAGCAGCCGGACAAGGGAAGAGACC.